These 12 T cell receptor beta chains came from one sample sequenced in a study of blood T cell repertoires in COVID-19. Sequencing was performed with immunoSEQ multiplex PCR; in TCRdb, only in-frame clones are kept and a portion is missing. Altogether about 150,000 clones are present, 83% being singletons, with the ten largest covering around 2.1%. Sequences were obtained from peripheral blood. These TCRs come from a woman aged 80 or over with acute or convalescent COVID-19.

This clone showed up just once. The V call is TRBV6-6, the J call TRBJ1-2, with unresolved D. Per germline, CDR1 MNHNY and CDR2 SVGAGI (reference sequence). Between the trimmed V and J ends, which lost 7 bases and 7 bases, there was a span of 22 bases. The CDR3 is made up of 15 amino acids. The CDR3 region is CASTHMGARWIGYTF. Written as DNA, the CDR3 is TGTGCCAGCACTCACATGGGAGCCCGTTGGATTGGCTACACCTTC.

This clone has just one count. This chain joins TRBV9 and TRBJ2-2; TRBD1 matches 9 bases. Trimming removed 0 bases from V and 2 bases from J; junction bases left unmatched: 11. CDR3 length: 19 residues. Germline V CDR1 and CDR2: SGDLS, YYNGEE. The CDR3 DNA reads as TGTGCCAGCAGCGTAGGGATGGGGGGACAGGGAATAAACACCGGGGAGCTGTTTTTT. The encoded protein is CASSVGMGGQGINTGELFF.

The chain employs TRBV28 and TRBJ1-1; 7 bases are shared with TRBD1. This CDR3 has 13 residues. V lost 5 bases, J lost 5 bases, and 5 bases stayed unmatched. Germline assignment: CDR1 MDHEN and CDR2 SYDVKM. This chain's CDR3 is CASSLARGTEAFF. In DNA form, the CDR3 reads TGTGCCAGCAGTCTGGCCAGGGGGACTGAAGCTTTCTTT.

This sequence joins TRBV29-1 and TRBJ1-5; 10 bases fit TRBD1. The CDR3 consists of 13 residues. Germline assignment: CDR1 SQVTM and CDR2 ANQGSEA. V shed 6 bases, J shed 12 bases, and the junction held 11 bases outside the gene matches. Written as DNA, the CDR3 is TGCAGCGTAGGGGACAGGGGTGTCTCAAACCAGCATTTT. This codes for CSVGDRGVSNQHF.

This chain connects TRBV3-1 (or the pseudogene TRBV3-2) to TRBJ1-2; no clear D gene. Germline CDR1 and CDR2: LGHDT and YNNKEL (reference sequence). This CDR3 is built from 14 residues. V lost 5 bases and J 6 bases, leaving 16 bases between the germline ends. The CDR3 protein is CASSFLSGSDGYTF. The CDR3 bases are TGTGCCAGCAGCTTCTTATCGGGGAGCGATGGCTACACCTTC.

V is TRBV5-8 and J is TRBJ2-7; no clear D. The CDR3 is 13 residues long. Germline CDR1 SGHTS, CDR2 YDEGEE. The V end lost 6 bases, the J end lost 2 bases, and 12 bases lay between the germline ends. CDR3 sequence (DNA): TGTGCCAGCAACTCGGAGCATGCCTACGAGCAGTACTTC. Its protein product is CASNSEHAYEQYF.

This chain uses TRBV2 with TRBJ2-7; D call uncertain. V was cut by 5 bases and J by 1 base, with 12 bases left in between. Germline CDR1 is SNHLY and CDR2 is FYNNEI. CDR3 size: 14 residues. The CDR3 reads CASSSVRISYEQYF. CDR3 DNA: TGTGCCAGCAGTAGTGTCAGAATTTCCTACGAGCAGTACTTC.

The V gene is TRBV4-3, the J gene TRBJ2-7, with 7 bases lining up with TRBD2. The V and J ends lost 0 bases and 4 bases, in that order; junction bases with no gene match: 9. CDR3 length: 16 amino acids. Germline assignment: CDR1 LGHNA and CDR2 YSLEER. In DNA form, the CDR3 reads TGCGCCAGCAGCCAAGACGTAGGACTAGAGGGTTACGAGCAGTACTTC. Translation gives CASSQDVGLEGYEQYF.

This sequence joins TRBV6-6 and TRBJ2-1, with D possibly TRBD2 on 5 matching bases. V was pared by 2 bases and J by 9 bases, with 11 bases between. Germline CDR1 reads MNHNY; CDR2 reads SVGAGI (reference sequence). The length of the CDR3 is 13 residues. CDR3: CASSYRAAGEQFF. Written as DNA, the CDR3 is TGTGCCAGCAGTTACAGGGCCGCGGGTGAGCAGTTCTTC.

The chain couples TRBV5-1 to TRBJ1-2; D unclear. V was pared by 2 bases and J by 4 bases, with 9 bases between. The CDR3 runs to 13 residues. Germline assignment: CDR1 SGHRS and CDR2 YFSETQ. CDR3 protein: CASSFEGGYGYTF. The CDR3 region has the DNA TGCGCCAGCAGCTTTGAGGGAGGCTATGGCTACACCTTC.

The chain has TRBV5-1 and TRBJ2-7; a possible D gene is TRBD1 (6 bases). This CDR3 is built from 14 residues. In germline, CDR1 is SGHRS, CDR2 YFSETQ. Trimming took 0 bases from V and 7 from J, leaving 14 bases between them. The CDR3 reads CASSLDRGGEEQYF. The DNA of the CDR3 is TGCGCCAGCAGCTTGGACAGAGGGGGTGAAGAGCAGTACTTC.

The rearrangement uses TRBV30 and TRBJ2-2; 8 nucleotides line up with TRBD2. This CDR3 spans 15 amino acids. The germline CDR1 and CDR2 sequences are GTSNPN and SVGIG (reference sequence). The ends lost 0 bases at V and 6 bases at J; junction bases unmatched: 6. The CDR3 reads CAWSVLREAAGELFF. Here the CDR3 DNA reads TGTGCCTGGAGTGTGTTGCGGGAGGCCGCCGGGGAGCTGTTTTTT.